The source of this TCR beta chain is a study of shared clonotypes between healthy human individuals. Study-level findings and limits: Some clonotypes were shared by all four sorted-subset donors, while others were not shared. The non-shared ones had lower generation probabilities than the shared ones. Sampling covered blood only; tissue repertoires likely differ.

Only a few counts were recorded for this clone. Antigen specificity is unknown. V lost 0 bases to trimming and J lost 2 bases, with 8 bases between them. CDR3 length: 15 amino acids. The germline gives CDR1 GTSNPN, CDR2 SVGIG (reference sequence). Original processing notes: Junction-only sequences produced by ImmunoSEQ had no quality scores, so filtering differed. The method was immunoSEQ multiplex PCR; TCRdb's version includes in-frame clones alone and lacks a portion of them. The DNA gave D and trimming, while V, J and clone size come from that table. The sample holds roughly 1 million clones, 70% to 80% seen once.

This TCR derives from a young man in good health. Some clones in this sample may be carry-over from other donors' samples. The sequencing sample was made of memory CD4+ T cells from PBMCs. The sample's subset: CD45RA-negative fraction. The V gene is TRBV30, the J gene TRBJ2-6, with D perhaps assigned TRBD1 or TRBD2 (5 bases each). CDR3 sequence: CAWSVRGAGANVLTF. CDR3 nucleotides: TGTGCCTGGAGTGTAAGAGGGGCTGGGGCCAACGTCCTGACTTTC.